Listed below are T cell receptor beta chains from one sample, sequenced in a study of T cell repertoires in cytomegalovirus infection. MiXCR was run by TCRdb on the reads, yielding one entry per CDR3 protein. The sample consists of about 300,000 distinct CDR3 sequences, 9.6% of them appearing once. The sequencing sample was made of PBMCs. The origin of the receptors is a human donor in good health (CMV status not recorded). Some clones in this sample may be carry-over from other donors' samples. The CDR3 runs from the conserved cysteine through the conserved F or W. The D gene is left open where the match is weak. Size is omitted from some rows. Given values are once, few, many or a class for expanded clones.

TRBJ2-1 | - | TRBD1 | TRBV20-1 | TGCAGTGCGAAGACAGGGGGCTGGAATGAGCAGTTCTTC | CSAKTGGWNEQFF
TRBJ2-3 | few | TRBD1 | TRBV10-3 | TGTGCCATCTTGGACAGGAGCACAGATACGCAGTATTTT | CAILDRSTDTQYF
TRBJ2-3 | - | - | TRBV12-3/TRBV12-4 | TGTGCCAGCAGACCGAAGGAGGGACCCAGGAGTAATACGCAGTATTTT | CASRPKEGPRSNTQYF
TRBJ2-2 | few | TRBD2 | TRBV29-1 | TGCAGCGTTGCCCGTGGGGGGAGGGTCGGGGAGCTGTTTTTT | CSVARGGRVGELFF
TRBJ1-2 | many | - | TRBV7-2 | TGTGCCAGCAGCTTAGACCGACTTGGGGGCTACACCTTC | CASSLDRLGGYTF
TRBJ2-5 | few | TRBD2 | TRBV9 | TGTGCCAGCAGCGTGGCGGGGGGGCTACTCTCCATCGAGACCCAGTACTTC | CASSVAGGLLSIETQYF
TRBJ2-2 | many | TRBD1 | TRBV20-1 | TGCAGTGCCCCGGGACAGGGGGACACCGGGGAGCTGTTTTTT | CSAPGQGDTGELFF
TRBJ2-2 | - | - | TRBV6-6 | TGTGCCAGCAGTTATCCAGGGATGGGCACCGGGGAGCTGTTTTTT | CASSYPGMGTGELFF
TRBJ2-1 | - | TRBD2 | TRBV20-1 | TGCAGTGCTGTGTTAGCGGGAGTCTCCTACAATGAGCAGTTCTTC | CSAVLAGVSYNEQFF
TRBJ2-3 | - | - | TRBV7-9 | TGTGCCAGCAGCCAAAAGGGAGGAGTGATTACTAGCACAGATACGCAGTATTTT | CASSQKGGVITSTDTQYF
TRBJ1-3 | - | - | TRBV3-1 | TGTGCCAGCAGCCAAGATCCGACCGCGGGAAACACCATATATTTT | CASSQDPTAGNTIYF
TRBJ1-1 | few | - | TRBV28 | TGTGCCAGCAGCCCCGGACAGAGAACCACTGAAGCTTTCTTT | CASSPGQRTTEAFF
TRBJ2-6 | many | - | TRBV28 | TGTGCCAGCAGCGGTCCTTGGGGGGAAACTGGGGCCAACGTCCTGACTTTC | CASSGPWGETGANVLTF
TRBJ1-2 | many | - | TRBV28 | TGTGCCAGCAGTTATGTCCTCGGGGGCTATGGCTACACCTTC | CASSYVLGGYGYTF
TRBJ2-7 | many | TRBD1 | TRBV19 | TGTGCCAGTAGTAGCCCGACAGGGCCCCGCTCCTACGAGCAGTACTTC | CASSSPTGPRSYEQYF
TRBJ2-2 | many | - | TRBV3-1 | TGTGCCTCCAGGGTTTGGAAGAACACCGGGGAGCTGTTTTTT | CASRVWKNTGELFF
TRBJ1-3 | many | - | TRBV7-2 | TGTGCCAGCAGCTTGGCGATCGACTCTGGAAACACCATATATTTT | CASSLAIDSGNTIYF
TRBJ2-1 | many | TRBD2 | TRBV11-2 | TGTGCCAGCAGCATTAGCGGGGGGGCCGGGAATGAGCAGTTCTTC | CASSISGGAGNEQFF
TRBJ2-1 | many | - | TRBV28 | TGTGCCAGCATTGGGGGGGGCCCGAGGAATGAGCAGTTCTTC | CASIGGGPRNEQFF
TRBJ2-1 | many | - | TRBV14 | TGTGCCAGCAGCCAAGTTCTGGGCTACAATGAGCAGTTCTTC | CASSQVLGYNEQFF
TRBJ1-5 | few | - | TRBV20-1 | TGCAGTGCTAACCGGGACTTTAGCAATCAGCCCCAGCATTTT | CSANRDFSNQPQHF
TRBJ2-3 | many | - | TRBV6-5 | TGTGCCAGCAGCTCGGCACAGGGAGATGTGTGGAGTACGCAGTATTTT | CASSSAQGDVWSTQYF
TRBJ1-1 | - | TRBD1 | TRBV11-1 | TGTGCCAGCAGCTTAGGACAGGGTAGGGCTGAAGCTTTCTTT | CASSLGQGRAEAFF
TRBJ2-3 | many | TRBD2 | TRBV7-2 | TGTGCCAGCAGCCTCGCCTTTGTAGCCGGGGGGGCTGATACGCAGTATTTT | CASSLAFVAGGADTQYF
TRBJ2-1 | many | TRBD2 | TRBV5-1 | TGCGCCAGCAGCAATAGCGGGGGCCGCTCCTACAATGAGCAGTTCTTC | CASSNSGGRSYNEQFF
TRBJ1-4 | many | - | TRBV20-1 | TGCAGTGCTAGGAACCCGGGACGGGATAATGAAAAACTGTTTTTT | CSARNPGRDNEKLFF
TRBJ1-6 | many | TRBD1 | TRBV12-3/TRBV12-4 | TGTGCCAGCAGCCCCCTACAGGGGAATTCACCCCTCCACTTT | CASSPLQGNSPLHF
TRBJ2-1 | many | TRBD2 | TRBV7-9 | TGTGCCAGCAGCCCCATAGCGGGGGGGCCGCATGAGCAGTTCTTC | CASSPIAGGPHEQFF
TRBJ1-4 | many | - | TRBV7-9 | TGTGCCAGCAGCTTTCCGGGCAAAAATGAAAAACTGTTTTTT | CASSFPGKNEKLFF
TRBJ2-5 | many | - | TRBV12-3/TRBV12-4 | TGTGCCAGCAGTTTAACTCGGGAGACCCAGTACTTC | CASSLTRETQYF
TRBJ2-1 | many | - | TRBV18 | TGTGCCAGCTCACCACCGGGGACCAGCAATGAGCAGTTCTTC | CASSPPGTSNEQFF
TRBJ2-7 | many | - | TRBV7-8 | TGTGCCAGCAGCTTAGCTGGGGACGGTAGTACGTTGAACGAGCAGTACTTC | CASSLAGDGSTLNEQYF
TRBJ1-5 | many | TRBD1 | TRBV12-3/TRBV12-4 | TGTGCCAGCAGTTCCGGGACAGGGACAAATCAGCCCCAGCATTTT | CASSSGTGTNQPQHF
TRBJ2-1 | many | - | TRBV7-2 | TGTGCCAGCAGCTTAATACTAAATGAGCAGTTCTTC | CASSLILNEQFF
TRBJ1-5 | many | - | TRBV7-2 | TGTGCCAGCAGCTTAATAAGCAATCAGCCCCAGCATTTT | CASSLISNQPQHF
TRBJ2-6 | few | TRBD1 | TRBV5-4 | TGTGCCAGCAGCTTGGGACAGGGTCTCTCTGGGGCCAACGTCCTGACTTTC | CASSLGQGLSGANVLTF
TRBJ1-2 | few | TRBD1 | TRBV29-1 | TGCAGCGTCCGACAGGGTGGCTATGGCTACACCTTC | CSVRQGGYGYTF
TRBJ2-1 | - | TRBD1 | TRBV6-5 | TGTGCCAGCAGCCAAGACAGGGTCCATGAGCAGTTCTTC | CASSQDRVHEQFF
TRBJ1-2 | many | - | TRBV28 | TGTGCCAGCAGGGGAGGACACTATGGCTACACCTTC | CASRGGHYGYTF
TRBJ2-6 | many | - | TRBV7-2 | TGTGCCAGCAGCTTTAGACAGTCCGGGGCCAACGTCCTGACTTTC | CASSFRQSGANVLTF
TRBJ2-4 | - | - | TRBV18 | TGTGCCAGCTCATGGACAACGACCGATAAAGCCAAAAACATTCAGTACTTC | CASSWTTTDKAKNIQYF
TRBJ2-2 | - | TRBD1 | TRBV7-3 | TGTGCCAGCAGCTTAAATTCCCGGGACAGGGGTAGCGGGGAGCTGTTTTTT | CASSLNSRDRGSGELFF
TRBJ1-5 | many | - | TRBV12-5 | TGTGCTAGTGGTCCCAGGGACGACTGGCCGCCCCAGCATTTT | CASGPRDDWPPQHF
TRBJ2-3 | once | - | TRBV29-1 | TGCAGCGTTATGGACGGGGCCGGCAGGGGATTT | CSVMDGAGRGF
TRBJ1-3 | - | - | TRBV15 | TGTGCCACCAGCGGATCGGATCGGACAGCCCTCGCTGGAAACACCATATATTTT | CATSGSDRTALAGNTIYF
TRBJ2-2 | many | TRBD1 | TRBV6-5 | TGTGCCAGCAGTTTGGGACAGGGTTACACCGGGGAGCTGTTTTTT | CASSLGQGYTGELFF
TRBJ1-2 | many | - | TRBV10-3 | TGTGCCACTCGGGGGGCGATTCCTAACTATGGCTACACCTTC | CATRGAIPNYGYTF
TRBJ2-2 | many | - | TRBV25-1 | TGTGCCAGCAGTAGCCCAGGGCACAACACCGGGGAGCTGTTTTTT | CASSSPGHNTGELFF
TRBJ1-2 | many | TRBD1 | TRBV24-1 | TGTGCCATAAGACAGGGGGAGAGCTATGGCTACACCTTC | CAIRQGESYGYTF
TRBJ1-1 | many | - | TRBV5-4 | TGTGCCAGCAGCTTGAGGGACAAAATGAACACTGAAGCTTTCTTT | CASSLRDKMNTEAFF
TRBJ2-1 | few | - | TRBV29-1 | TGCAGCGTTGTGGGGGGGCCCTTCTACTCCTACAATGAGCAGTTCTTC | CSVVGGPFYSYNEQFF
TRBJ2-1 | few | - | TRBV20-1 | TGCAGTGCTAGAGAGGAAGGGAGAGGTTCCTACAATGAGCAGTTCTTC | CSAREEGRGSYNEQFF
TRBJ2-2 | few | - | TRBV15 | TGTGCCACCAGCAGGGCGAACACCGGGGAGCTGTTTTTT | CATSRANTGELFF
TRBJ1-1 | many | - | TRBV7-9 | TGTGCCAGCAGCTCCCGGGACCTGAACACTGAAGCTTTCTTT | CASSSRDLNTEAFF
TRBJ2-7 | many | - | TRBV20-1 | TGCAGTGCCGGTGGCGGAGGGCGCCCCTACGAGCAGTACTTC | CSAGGGGRPYEQYF
TRBJ1-4 | many | TRBD1 | TRBV19 | TGTGCCAGTAGTATTTGGACAGGGGATGAAAAACTGTTTTTT | CASSIWTGDEKLFF